These 18 T cell receptor beta chains originate from one sample sequenced in a study of blood T cell repertoires in COVID-19. The table came from immunoSEQ multiplex PCR; TCRdb's copy has only in-frame clones and leaves some out. The table lists around 200,000 clones, around four fifths of them singletons, with roughly 8.6% in the top ten. The source material was peripheral blood. These receptors came from a man aged 40-50 years with active or convalescent COVID-19.

This sequence joins TRBV2 and TRBJ2-1, with D possibly being TRBD2 (6 bases). CDR1 and CDR2 from the germline V gene are SNHLY and FYNNEI. The CDR3 extends over 15 amino acids. The germline V and J ends were trimmed by 2 bases and 5 bases, with 13 bases remaining between them. The CDR3 nucleotides read TGTGCCAGCAGTGAAACCGAGCGGGTACACAATGAGCAGTTCTTC. This encodes CASSETERVHNEQFF.

The chain combines TRBV4-2 with TRBJ2-1; TRBD1 aligns across 9 bases. The V segment lost 8 bases and the J segment 12 bases; nucleotides outside the gene matches: 14. The CDR3 has 14 amino acids. Germline CDR1 reads LGHNA; CDR2 reads YNFKEQ. CDR3 region: CASGGTGSLIGQFF. Written as DNA, the CDR3 is TGTGCCAGCGGGGGGACAGGGAGCTTAATAGGGCAGTTCTTC.

The CDR3 DNA follows: TGCGCCAGCAGCTTGGTGGACAGGGGAATAGGCGGCTACACCTTC. It codes for CASSLVDRGIGGYTF. The rearrangement links TRBV5-1 to TRBJ1-2; 9 bases match TRBD1. This CDR3 spans 15 amino acids. The ends lost 0 bases at V and 8 bases at J; junction bases unmatched: 8. Germline V lookup: CDR1 SGHRS, CDR2 YFSETQ.

V is TRBV7-6 and J is TRBJ2-2; TRBD2 matches 13 bases. V gave up 5 bases and J gave up 5 bases; unmatched junction bases: 5. The CDR3 totals 16 residues. Germline-derived CDR1 and CDR2 are SGHVS and FNYEAQ. Written as DNA, the CDR3 is TGTGCCAGCAGCCCACTGACTAGCGGGGGGACCGGGGAGCTGTTTTTT. Protein sequence: CASSPLTSGGTGELFF.

This chain connects TRBV21-1 to TRBJ1-4; TRBD1 was called by the table and not checked on the DNA. TRBV21-1 is marked as a pseudogene. The CDR3 sequence is 15 residues long. The CDR3 DNA follows: TGTGCCAGCAGCCCTCGGACAGCAACTAATGAAAAACTGTTTTTT. This codes for CASSPRTATNEKLFF.

About this clone itself: Other DNA sequences in this specimen translate into the identical CDR3. The rearrangement uses TRBV20-1 and TRBJ2-5; weak D call: TRBD2 (5 bases). The CDR3 extends over 11 amino acids. V was trimmed by 1 base and J by 5 bases, leaving 5 bases between them. Per the germline V gene, CDR1 is DFQATT and CDR2 is SNEGSKA (reference sequence). In DNA form, the CDR3 reads TGCAGTGCTAGAGCGGGGGAGACCCAGTACTTC. Translation: CSARAGETQYF.

The rearrangement links TRBV24-1 to TRBJ2-1; D is possibly TRBD2 (6 bases). The germline V gene encodes CDR1 KGHDR and CDR2 SFDVKD. V lost 5 bases and J 5 bases, leaving 15 bases between the germline ends. The CDR3 is made up of 15 amino acids. CDR3 nucleotide sequence: TGTGCCACCAGTGGGGGGATCGTAGCGGACAATGAGCAGTTCTTC. Translating gives CATSGGIVADNEQFF.

This chain uses TRBV30 with TRBJ1-6; 7 bases are a match to TRBD1. V lost 3 bases to trimming and J lost 10 bases; unmatched junction nucleotides: 3. The CDR3 length is 12 residues. Germline CDR1 GTSNPN, CDR2 SVGIG (reference sequence). The CDR3 loop is CAWRGTESPLHF. The CDR3 nucleotides read TGTGCCTGGAGGGGGACAGAGTCACCCCTCCACTTT.

The rearrangement joins TRBV10-2 to TRBJ2-7; 7 bases map to TRBD2. The CDR3 contains 13 residues. V shed 10 bases, J shed 0 bases, and the junction held 6 bases outside the gene matches. The germline V gene has CDR1 WSHSY and CDR2 SAAADI. DNA of the CDR3: TGCGCCACCTTGCGGGAGAACTCCTACGAGCAGTACTTC. Translated, it gives CATLRENSYEQYF.

The chain has TRBV9 and TRBJ1-1; D is uncertain. The germline CDR1 and CDR2 sequences are SGDLS and YYNGEE. The CDR3 sequence is 14 residues long. V was shortened by 0 bases and J by 1 base, with 7 bases between the two germline ends. The CDR3 DNA reads as TGTGCCAGCAGCGTAGAGCCCGAGAACACTGAAGCTTTCTTT. This gives the protein CASSVEPENTEAFF. The full variable domain, rest sourced from reference TRBV9 and TRBJ1-1, is DSGVTQTPKHLITATGQRVTLRCSPRSGDLSVYWYQQSLDQGLQFLIQYYNGEERAKGNILERFSAQQFPDLHSELNLSSLELGDSALYFCASSVEPENTEAFFGQGTRLTVV.

The chain employs TRBV3-1 (or the pseudogene TRBV3-2) and TRBJ1-1; possibly TRBD1 for D (5 bases). The CDR3 length is 11 residues. Deletions cut 5 bases from V and 8 bases from J, with 9 bases between. The germline V gene has CDR1 LGHDT and CDR2 YNNKEL (reference sequence). The CDR3 loop reads CASSDRTEAFF. Here the CDR3 DNA reads TGTGCCAGCAGCGACCGGACAGAAGCTTTCTTT.

This clone has just a few counts. This rearrangement joins TRBV11-3 to TRBJ1-1; TRBD1 is a possible D gene (5 bases). The CDR3 spans 16 residues. The V gene's germline CDR1 is SGHNT and CDR2 YENEEA. V lost 0 bases, J lost 1 base, and 12 bases lay in between. The CDR3 sequence is CASSLDFGAANTEAFF. The CDR3 DNA follows: TGTGCCAGCAGCTTAGATTTTGGGGCAGCGAACACTGAAGCTTTCTTT.

The V gene is TRBV30, the J gene TRBJ1-2, with a possible D match to TRBD1 (5 bases). There are 16 residues in the CDR3. Germline loops: CDR1 GTSNPN, CDR2 SVGIG (reference sequence). Trimming took off 5 bases at V and 0 bases at J, with 19 bases between the two ends. The CDR3 reads CAWGASMGLANYGYTF. The CDR3 DNA follows: TGTGCCTGGGGAGCCTCTATGGGGCTAGCTAACTATGGCTACACCTTC.

The V call is TRBV7-9, the J call TRBJ2-3; 14 nucleotides agree with TRBD2. CDR3 length equals 18 residues. The trim removed 4 bases at V and 1 base at J, leaving 7 bases unmatched. In germline, CDR1 is SEHNR, CDR2 FQNEAQ (reference sequence). CDR3 in amino acids: CASSSTSGRALGTDTQYF. CDR3 bases: TGTGCCAGCAGCTCGACTAGCGGGAGGGCCCTAGGCACAGATACGCAGTATTTT.

CDR3 sequence reads: CASSHFATRQGINYGYTF. In DNA, the CDR3 is TGCGCCAGCAGCCATTTCGCCACCCGACAGGGAATCAACTATGGCTACACCTTC. The gene calls are TRBV4-1 and TRBJ1-2; the match to TRBD1 covers 7 bases. CDR1 is MGHRA and CDR2 is YSYEKL in the germline V gene. CDR3 length equals 18 residues. V lost 3 bases and J lost 2; bases outside the gene matches: 15.

The chain employs TRBV30 and TRBJ2-5; maybe TRBD1 (5 bases). Germline assignment: CDR1 GTSNPN and CDR2 SVGIG (reference sequence). The CDR3 is 15 amino acids. Between the trimmed V and J ends, which lost 2 bases and 5 bases, there was a span of 18 bases. The CDR3 loop reads CAWSPNRQNRETQYF. In DNA form, the CDR3 reads TGTGCCTGGAGTCCGAACCGACAGAACCGTGAGACCCAGTACTTC.

CDR3 DNA sequence: TGTGCCAGCAGCTTAGCGGACGGGGAGTATAGCAATCAGCCCCAGCATTTT. Translation: CASSLADGEYSNQPQHF. This rearrangement joins TRBV7-9 to TRBJ1-5; D unclear. V was clipped by 0 bases and J by 0 bases, with 12 bases between them. The CDR3 has 17 residues. Looked up from germline, CDR1 is SEHNR and CDR2 is FQNEAQ (reference sequence).

The genes are TRBV12-5 and TRBJ1-1, with D uncertain. This CDR3 contains 12 residues. The V end was cut by 6 bases, the J end by 1 base, with 6 bases between. CDR1 and CDR2 from the germline V gene are LGHNT and FRNRAP. CDR3 amino acids: CASGLQNTEAFF. The CDR3 bases are TGTGCTAGTGGACTACAGAACACTGAAGCTTTCTTT. Based on the CDR3 plus reference TRBV12-5 and TRBJ1-1, the full variable domain is DARVTQTPRHKVTEMGQEVTMRCQPILGHNTVFWYRQTMMQGLELLAYFRNRAPLDDSGMPKDRFSAEMPDATLATLKIQPSEPRDSAVYFCASGLQNTEAFFGQGTRLTVV.